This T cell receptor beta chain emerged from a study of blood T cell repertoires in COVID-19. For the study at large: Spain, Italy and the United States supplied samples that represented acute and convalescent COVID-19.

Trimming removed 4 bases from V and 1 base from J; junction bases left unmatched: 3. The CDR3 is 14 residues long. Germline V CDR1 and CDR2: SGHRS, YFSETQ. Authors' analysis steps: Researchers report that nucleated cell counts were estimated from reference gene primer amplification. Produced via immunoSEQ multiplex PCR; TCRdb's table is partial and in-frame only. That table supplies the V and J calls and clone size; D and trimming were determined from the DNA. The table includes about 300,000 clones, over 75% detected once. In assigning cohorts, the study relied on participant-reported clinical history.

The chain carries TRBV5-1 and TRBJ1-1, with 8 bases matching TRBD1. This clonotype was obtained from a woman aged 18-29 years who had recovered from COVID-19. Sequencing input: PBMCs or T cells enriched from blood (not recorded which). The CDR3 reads CASSRTGSNTEAFF. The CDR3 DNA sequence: TGCGCCAGCAGCAGGACAGGGTCGAACACTGAAGCTTTCTTT.